These 29 T cell receptor beta chains were sequenced from one sample in a study of T-cell memory formation after mild COVID-19. TCRdb redid the calling of the 5' RACE reads with MiXCR, one entry per CDR3 protein. The data show about 140,000 distinct CDR3 sequences, approximately 25% seen once. Sequencing input: PBMCs or a T cell subset sorted from them (not recorded which). The source is an adult woman who had mild COVID-19 (a few samples of this study predate the infection). Cell type and time point are not known.

The rearrangement links TRBV20-1 to TRBJ2-7; 11 bases agree with TRBD2. This CDR3 region has 14 residues. Germline V gene sequence: CDR1 DFQATT, CDR2 SNEGSKA (reference sequence). The ends lost 3 bases at V and 4 bases at J; junction bases unmatched: 5. In DNA, the CDR3 is TGCAGTGCTAGGACTGGGACTAGCGGATACGAGCAGTACTTC. Residues: CSARTGTSGYEQYF.

The V call is TRBV2, the J call TRBJ2-2; either TRBD1 or TRBD2 may supply D (5 bases each). Trimming removed 7 bases from V and 4 bases from J, with 13 bases in between. The CDR3 loop spans 14 amino acids. Per germline, CDR1 SNHLY and CDR2 FYNNEI. CDR3: CASKRGEGTGELFF. As DNA, the CDR3 is TGTGCCAGCAAGAGGGGAGAAGGCACCGGGGAGCTGTTTTTT.

This chain uses TRBV2 with TRBJ2-7; no firm D call. The CDR3 is made up of 13 amino acids. The V and J ends lost 8 bases and 2 bases respectively, with 13 bases between them. The germline V gene encodes CDR1 SNHLY and CDR2 FYNNEI. The CDR3 sequence: CASGTTQTYEQYF. As DNA, the CDR3 is TGTGCCAGCGGCACTACACAAACCTACGAGCAGTACTTC.

This clonotype was detected only a few times. The J gene is TRBJ2-7, the V gene TRBV10-3; D is possibly TRBD1 (6 bases). Germline V CDR1 and CDR2: ENHRY, SYGVKD. Between the trimmed V and J ends, which lost 6 bases and 1 base, there was a span of 10 bases. The CDR3 is 13 amino acids. The CDR3: CAIRMDSSYEQYF. The DNA for the CDR3 is TGTGCCATCAGAATGGACAGTTCCTACGAGCAGTACTTC.

This clonotype was picked up a small number of times. The V call is TRBV6-2 or TRBV6-3, the J call TRBJ2-3; perhaps TRBD1 as D (5 bases). This CDR3 region has 15 residues. V dropped 2 bases and J dropped 1 base, with 10 bases sitting between them. CDR1 is MNHEY and CDR2 is SVGEGT in the germline V gene. As DNA, the CDR3 is TGTGCCAGCAGTTACGGGGCGGTCGGCACAGATACGCAGTATTTT. Amino acid sequence: CASSYGAVGTDTQYF.

The DNA of the CDR3 is TGCAGCGTTGTGGACAGCTATGGCTACACCTTC. Translation gives CSVVDSYGYTF. The chain employs TRBV29-1 and TRBJ1-2; tentatively, D is TRBD1 (6 bases). V lost 4 bases, J lost 4 bases, and 7 bases lay in between. Germline CDR1 and CDR2: SQVTM and ANQGSEA. The CDR3 has 11 residues.

This clonotype was detected only once. The chain employs TRBV29-1 and TRBJ1-2; a possible D gene is TRBD1 (5 bases). Trimming cost V 6 bases and J 4 bases, with 15 bases left between them. This CDR3 is 13 amino acids long. The germline V gene has CDR1 SQVTM and CDR2 ANQGSEA. The CDR3 region has the DNA TGCAGCGTCACTCCGGACACAGGCTATGGCTACACCTTC. Amino acids: CSVTPDTGYGYTF. Supplemented by reference TRBV29-1 and TRBJ1-2, the full variable domain reads SAVISQKPSRDICQRGTSLTIQCQVDSQVTMMFWYRQQPGQSLTLIATANQGSEATYESGFVIDKFPISRPNLTFSTLTVSNMSPEDSSIYLCSVTPDTGYGYTFGSGTRLTVV.

Details on this clonotype: A read error may be the cause here, since a much bigger clone is one base away. As DNA, the CDR3 is TGTGCCAGCACCCCAGGGGGGTACGTCGGGTGGGAGCAGTTCTTC. As protein: CASTPGGYVGWEQFF. The chain links TRBV12-3 or TRBV12-4 to TRBJ2-1, with D maybe TRBD1 (7 bases). The CDR3 has 15 residues. Trimming stripped 7 bases from V and 10 bases from J, with 23 bases between.

The rearrangement uses TRBV3-1 and TRBJ2-7; D is ambiguous. The CDR3 covers 12 residues. Trimming removed 4 bases from V and 3 bases from J, with 7 bases in between. Germline CDR1 is LGHDT and CDR2 is YNNKEL (reference sequence). The CDR3 sequence: CASSPRDYEQYF. The CDR3 DNA reads TGTGCCAGCAGCCCCCGCGACTACGAGCAGTACTTC.

In this sample, this clonotype turned up a few times. The V call is TRBV11-2, the J call TRBJ2-2; 9 bases align to TRBD1. Per the germline V gene, CDR1 is SGHAT and CDR2 is FQNNGV. With 10 bases clipped from V and 4 bases from J, the junction kept 13 bases outside the gene matches. The CDR3 sequence is 16 residues long. CDR3: CAINRGHDVGTGELFF. For the CDR3, the DNA is TGTGCCATCAACAGGGGGCATGATGTAGGCACCGGGGAGCTGTTTTTT. Variable domain in full (rest from reference TRBV11-2 and TRBJ2-2): EAGVAQSPRYKIIEKRQSVAFWCNPISGHATLYWYQQILGQGPKLLIQFQNNGVVDDSQLPKDRFSAERLKGVDSTLKIQPAKLEDSAVYLCAINRGHDVGTGELFFGEGSRLTVL.

The chain employs TRBV10-3 and TRBJ2-7, with D hard to call. The V end was cut by 2 bases, the J end by 2 bases, with 10 bases between. The CDR3 length is 14 residues. Germline lookup yields CDR1 ENHRY and CDR2 SYGVKD. CDR3 sequence reads: CAISEEKGTYEQYF. Here the CDR3 DNA reads TGTGCCATCAGTGAGGAGAAGGGTACCTACGAGCAGTACTTC.

This clonotype was picked up a small number of times. The chain links TRBV6-1 to TRBJ2-2; maybe TRBD2 (6 bases). Between the trimmed V and J ends, which lost 3 bases and 6 bases, there was a span of 17 bases. Looked up from germline, CDR1 is MNHNS and CDR2 is SASEGT. The CDR3 runs 16 residues. CDR3 protein: CASSELWGESSGELFF. The CDR3 DNA reads TGTGCCAGCAGTGAGTTGTGGGGGGAGTCGTCCGGGGAGCTGTTTTTT.

The V gene is TRBV12-3 or TRBV12-4, the J gene TRBJ2-1; no clear D. This CDR3 has 16 amino acids. V shed 1 base and J shed 5 bases, with 15 bases lying between them. The CDR3 bases are TGTGCCAGCAGTTTAGGTACCCACAAGCCAGACAATGAGCAGTTCTTC. It is translated as CASSLGTHKPDNEQFF.

The chain carries TRBV4-1 and TRBJ2-7; no clear D. The CDR3 contains 15 residues. CDR1 and CDR2 from the germline V gene are MGHRA and YSYEKL. The V end lost 1 base, the J end lost 3 bases, and 13 bases lay between the germline ends. The CDR3 here is CASSQATLKNYEQYF. CDR3 coding DNA: TGCGCCAGCAGCCAAGCAACCTTAAAAAACTACGAGCAGTACTTC.

This chain links TRBV9 with TRBJ2-2; D not certain. CDR1 and CDR2 from the germline V gene are SGDLS and YYNGEE. The CDR3 runs to 14 residues. The V end was cut by 3 bases, the J end by 2 bases, with 8 bases between. CDR3 nucleotide sequence: TGTGCCAGCAGCGACAGCCGAAACACCGGGGAGCTGTTTTTT. Translating gives CASSDSRNTGELFF.

The chain has TRBV28 and TRBJ2-1, with 7 bases matching TRBD1. This CDR3 region has 14 residues. From germline, CDR1 is MDHEN and CDR2 SYDVKM. With 2 bases clipped from V and 5 bases from J, the junction kept 3 bases outside the gene matches. CDR3 in amino acids: CASSLLGTDNEQFF. In DNA, the CDR3 is TGTGCCAGCAGTTTACTAGGGACAGACAATGAGCAGTTCTTC.

The V and J genes are TRBV19 and TRBJ2-1; TRBD2 matches at 7 bases. Looked up from germline, CDR1 is LNHDA and CDR2 is SQIVND (reference sequence). CDR3 length: 13 residues. The trim removed 4 bases at V and 7 bases at J, leaving 4 bases unmatched. This CDR3 reads CASSRGGLNEQFF. CDR3 coding DNA: TGTGCCAGTAGTAGGGGGGGACTAAATGAGCAGTTCTTC.

CDR3 in amino acids: CASSSTGHHYEQYF. The CDR3 nucleotides are TGCGCCAGCAGCTCCACGGGACACCACTACGAGCAGTACTTC. This chain connects TRBV5-1 to TRBJ2-7, with a tentative D call TRBD1 (6 bases). Germline assignment: CDR1 SGHRS and CDR2 YFSETQ. The CDR3 spans 14 residues. V was trimmed by 3 bases and J by 3 bases, leaving 13 bases between them.

This clonotype was recorded a few times. This sequence joins TRBV29-1 and TRBJ2-7; D remains unclear. V was cut by 4 bases and J by 1 base, with 11 bases left in between. The CDR3 has 13 amino acids. Germline V lookup: CDR1 SQVTM, CDR2 ANQGSEA. The CDR3 sequence: CSVAPGPSYEQYF. CDR3 coding DNA: TGCAGCGTTGCCCCCGGACCATCCTACGAGCAGTACTTC.

This clonotype has a handful of counts. V and J are TRBV7-6 and TRBJ2-7; a weak D match, TRBD2 (6 bases). Trimming took off 5 bases at V and 7 bases at J, with 12 bases between the two ends. The CDR3 is made up of 12 amino acids. Per germline, CDR1 SGHVS and CDR2 FNYEAQ. CDR3 sequence: CASSPTAGEQYF. CDR3 DNA: TGTGCCAGCAGCCCCACTGCGGGGGAGCAGTACTTC.

The chain is built from TRBV2 and TRBJ2-3; no reliable D call. V lost 7 bases, J lost 2 bases, and 7 bases lay in between. The CDR3 runs 12 residues. The germline gives CDR1 SNHLY, CDR2 FYNNEI. The CDR3 DNA follows: TGTGCCAGCATAGGAACCACAGATACGCAGTATTTT. Translation gives CASIGTTDTQYF.

This clonotype was counted only a few times. The CDR3, as DNA: TGTGCCAGCAGAGGACTAAACCAAGAGACCCAGTACTTC. Translated, it gives CASRGLNQETQYF. The chain links TRBV6-2 or TRBV6-3 to TRBJ2-5; tentative D call: TRBD2 (6 bases). V gave up 6 bases and J gave up 0 bases, with 8 bases separating them. The CDR3 is 13 residues long. Looked up from germline, CDR1 is MNHEY and CDR2 is SVGEGT.

The genes are TRBV4-3 and TRBJ1-2; a possible D gene is TRBD1 (6 bases). Germline values: CDR1 LGHNA, CDR2 YSLEER. The CDR3 has 15 residues. V lost 0 bases, J lost 4 bases, and 12 bases lay in between. The CDR3 region is CASSQESRGAYGYTF. Here the CDR3 DNA reads TGCGCCAGCAGCCAAGAAAGCAGGGGTGCCTATGGCTACACCTTC.

The chain has TRBV5-1 and TRBJ2-7; 7 positions agree with TRBD1. V was clipped by 0 bases and J by 3 bases; unmatched bases: 9. CDR1 SGHRS and CDR2 YFSETQ come from the germline V gene. The CDR3 has 16 residues. As DNA, the CDR3 is TGCGCCAGCAGCTTGGGGACAGGCCCTGAGATCTACGAGCAGTACTTC. This translates into CASSLGTGPEIYEQYF.

This clonotype came up a few times. The rearrangement links TRBV5-4 to TRBJ2-7; TRBD2 matches 8 bases. This CDR3 spans 15 amino acids. Per the germline V gene, CDR1 is SGHNT and CDR2 is YYREEE (reference sequence). Losses at the gene ends were 4 bases for V and 5 bases for J; bases not matched to a gene: 11. CDR3 in amino acids: CASSPHSGVPHEQYF. In DNA form, the CDR3 reads TGTGCCAGCAGCCCCCATAGCGGGGTCCCCCACGAGCAGTACTTC.

This clonotype was counted a few times. V usage is TRBV4-1 and J usage is TRBJ2-7; D is tentatively TRBD1 or TRBD2 (5 bases each). This CDR3 contains 16 residues. Between the trimmed V and J ends, which lost 0 bases and 2 bases, there was a span of 14 bases. CDR1 and CDR2 (germline): MGHRA, YSYEKL. This CDR3 is CASSQEGQGVPYEQYF. In nucleotides, the CDR3 is TGCGCCAGCAGCCAAGAAGGGCAGGGAGTCCCCTACGAGCAGTACTTC.

This clonotype has a handful of counts. The chain combines TRBV6-6 with TRBJ2-7; 7 bases agree with TRBD2. This CDR3 region has 14 residues. The junction had 4 bases not matched to a gene; V was cut back by 2 bases and J by 3 bases. Germline V gives CDR1 MNHNY, CDR2 SVGAGI (reference sequence). The CDR3 sequence: CASSYGGEGYEQYF. CDR3 DNA sequence: TGTGCCAGCAGTTACGGGGGGGAAGGCTACGAGCAGTACTTC.

Concerning this clonotype itself: A junction end diverges from the germline sequence, so it may reflect a read error. The chain couples TRBV6-1 to TRBJ1-1; unclear D gene. Germline values: CDR1 MNHNS, CDR2 SASEGT. CDR3 size: 13 residues. The CDR3 loop reads CASREVRNTDAFF. The CDR3 coding sequence is TGTGCCAGCAGAGAGGTTCGGAACACTGACGCTTTCTTT.

The chain combines TRBV24-1 with TRBJ2-3, with 10 positions matching TRBD2. The CDR3 sequence is 16 residues long. Trimming cost V 3 bases and J 4 bases; bases outside gene matches: 6. Germline assignment: CDR1 KGHDR and CDR2 SFDVKD. CDR3 sequence: CATSDPAGGPSDTQYF. The CDR3 DNA follows: TGTGCCACCAGTGATCCAGCGGGGGGGCCGTCAGATACGCAGTATTTT.